One and the same sample provided the 23 T cell receptor beta chains below, sequenced in a study of CD8 T cells in Susac syndrome. The authors reverse transcribed roughly 0.5 to 1 ug RNA with random hexamers. Using its own MiXCR run on the immunoSEQ multiplex PCR reads, TCRdb lists one record per CDR3 protein. The sample has some 170,000 distinct CDR3 sequences; around 96% are singletons. The sequencing input was CD4+ T cells from PBMCs. The receptors originated from a human donor in good health.

The genes are TRBV14 and TRBJ2-3; D ambiguous. Germline values: CDR1 SGHDN, CDR2 FVKESK. V was cut by 0 bases and J by 3 bases, with 4 bases left in between. This CDR3 spans 13 amino acids. The CDR3 loop is CASSQEQTDTQYF. The CDR3 DNA is TGTGCCAGCAGCCAAGAACAGACAGATACGCAGTATTTT.

This chain connects TRBV29-1 to TRBJ2-3, with 7 positions matching TRBD1. Trimming at V came to 4 bases and at J to 4 bases, leaving 14 bases not matched to a gene. The CDR3 totals 16 residues. Germline CDR1 SQVTM, CDR2 ANQGSEA. This CDR3 is CSVAPNIQGSPDTQYF. In DNA, the CDR3 is TGCAGCGTTGCCCCAAATATACAGGGGTCCCCAGATACGCAGTATTTT.

The CDR3 protein is CASSQDLWGAKNIQYF. In DNA form, the CDR3 reads TGTGCCAGCAGCCAAGATCTCTGGGGGGCCAAAAACATTCAGTACTTC. The chain is built from TRBV14 and TRBJ2-4, with D perhaps assigned TRBD1 or TRBD2 (5 bases each). This CDR3 contains 16 residues. CDR1 is SGHDN and CDR2 is FVKESK in the germline V gene. With 0 bases removed from V and 1 base from J, the gap between germline ends came to 10 bases.

CDR3 sequence reads: CSASPVGQFTEAFF. CDR3 nucleotides: TGCAGTGCTAGTCCCGTTGGACAGTTCACTGAAGCTTTCTTT. The chain carries TRBV20-1 and TRBJ1-1, with D possibly TRBD1 on 6 matching bases. V was clipped by 3 bases and J by 4 bases, with 15 bases between them. CDR1 is DFQATT and CDR2 is SNEGSKA in the germline V gene (reference sequence). The CDR3 totals 14 residues.

This clonotype occurred a few times. This chain connects TRBV3-1 to TRBJ2-2; 11 bases line up with TRBD2. CDR3 length: 15 amino acids. The ends lost 1 base at V and 5 bases at J; junction bases unmatched: 0. CDR1 is LGHDT, CDR2 YNNKEL, per germline (reference sequence). The CDR3: CASSQGLAGTGELFF. In DNA form, the CDR3 reads TGTGCCAGCAGCCAAGGACTAGCGGGGACCGGGGAGCTGTTTTTT.

The rearrangement uses TRBV20-1 and TRBJ2-5; the D is unclear. V gave up 5 bases and J gave up 5 bases, with 6 bases separating them. The germline V gene encodes CDR1 DFQATT and CDR2 SNEGSKA (reference sequence). This CDR3 contains 10 residues. The CDR3 DNA follows: TGCAGTGCTTATAGCGAGACCCAGTACTTC. Translation gives CSAYSETQYF.

This clonotype has just one count. The rearrangement links TRBV29-1 to TRBJ2-7; 11 bases agree with TRBD1. Trimming at V came to 7 bases and at J to 6 bases, leaving 5 bases not matched to a gene. The CDR3 consists of 12 residues. Germline V gene lookup returns CDR1 SQVTM and CDR2 ANQGSEA. The CDR3 sequence is CSAGQGASEQYF. CDR3 sequence (DNA): TGCAGCGCCGGACAGGGGGCCTCCGAGCAGTACTTC.

This chain connects TRBV7-2 to TRBJ2-5; unclear D gene. This CDR3 has 13 residues. Germline lookup yields CDR1 SGHTA and CDR2 FQGNSA. V was shortened by 4 bases and J by 3 bases, with 9 bases between the two germline ends. The CDR3 DNA follows: TGTGCCAGCAGCTCGCTGACGGAAGAGACCCAGTACTTC. Translated: CASSSLTEETQYF.

The genes are TRBV4-3 and TRBJ2-1; 11 nucleotides match TRBD2. Per the germline V gene, CDR1 is LGHNA and CDR2 is YSLEER. Trimming removed 4 bases from V and 4 bases from J; junction bases left unmatched: 6. The CDR3 is 16 amino acids. CDR3 nucleotide sequence: TGCGCCAGCAGCCGACGACTAGCGGGACTATACAATGAGCAGTTCTTC. It encodes CASSRRLAGLYNEQFF.

The rearrangement joins TRBV4-1 to TRBJ2-1, with D perhaps matching TRBD1 (6 bases). This CDR3 spans 14 amino acids. With 4 bases removed from V and 4 bases from J, the gap between germline ends came to 11 bases. CDR1 and CDR2 from the germline V gene are MGHRA and YSYEKL. The CDR3 nucleotides read TGCGCCAGCAGCCCCAGGACAGATTACAATGAGCAGTTCTTC. Translation: CASSPRTDYNEQFF.

The rearrangement joins TRBV20-1 to TRBJ2-5; 7 nucleotides align to TRBD2. This CDR3 region has 15 residues. Germline V lookup: CDR1 DFQATT, CDR2 SNEGSKA (reference sequence). With V trimmed by 0 bases and J by 4 bases, 8 bases remained unmatched. CDR3 amino acids: CSARDPRTGGETQYF. CDR3 sequence (DNA): TGCAGTGCTAGAGACCCCAGGACGGGGGGAGAGACCCAGTACTTC.

The chain joins TRBV11-3 to TRBJ2-1; TRBD2 matches 7 bases. Trimming removed 4 bases from V and 5 bases from J; junction bases left unmatched: 11. Germline-derived CDR1 and CDR2 are SGHNT and YENEEA. The CDR3 totals 16 residues. CDR3: CASSSTGLGGNNEQFF. The CDR3 bases are TGTGCCAGCAGCTCAACCGGACTAGGCGGGAACAATGAGCAGTTCTTC.

The V gene is TRBV24-1, the J gene TRBJ2-1; maybe TRBD1 (6 bases). Germline V gene data show CDR1 as KGHDR and CDR2 as SFDVKD. The CDR3 has 12 residues. Trimming removed 7 bases at V and 10 bases at J, with 13 bases between. In DNA form, the CDR3 reads TGTGCCACCAGCTCAGGGGTAGAGGAGCAGTTCTTC. Amino acids: CATSSGVEEQFF.

V is TRBV20-1 and J is TRBJ2-1; TRBD2 matches at 10 bases. V was clipped by 3 bases and J by 8 bases; unmatched bases: 7. This CDR3 spans 14 amino acids. Looked up from germline, CDR1 is DFQATT and CDR2 is SNEGSKA (reference sequence). The CDR3 DNA is TGCAGTGCTAGTTTGGCTAGCGGGAGTGATGAGCAGTTCTTC. It codes for CSASLASGSDEQFF.

The chain has TRBV19 and TRBJ2-7; tentative D call: TRBD2 (5 bases). The CDR3 loop spans 14 amino acids. CDR1 is LNHDA, CDR2 SQIVND, per germline (reference sequence). V was trimmed by 1 base and J by 0 bases, leaving 7 bases between them. CDR3 nucleotides: TGTGCCAGTAGTATAGGGGGAGCCTCCTACGAGCAGTACTTC. Its protein product is CASSIGGASYEQYF.

The chain employs TRBV29-1 and TRBJ1-1, with D tentatively TRBD1 (5 bases). The CDR3 spans 12 residues. Between the trimmed V and J ends, which lost 1 base and 3 bases, there was a span of 6 bases. Germline CDR1 SQVTM, CDR2 ANQGSEA. As DNA, the CDR3 is TGCAGCGTTGAAGGAGGGGACACTGAAGCTTTCTTT. It specifies CSVEGGDTEAFF.

The chain recombines TRBV27 with TRBJ2-4, with 7 bases lining up with TRBD2. This CDR3 is built from 15 residues. Unmatched junction bases numbered 2, after V lost 2 bases and J lost 1 base. Germline-derived CDR1 and CDR2 are MNHEY and SMNVEV (reference sequence). The CDR3 here is CASSLEAGAKNIQYF. Here the CDR3 DNA reads TGTGCCAGCAGTTTAGAAGCGGGGGCCAAAAACATTCAGTACTTC.

This chain uses TRBV11-1 with TRBJ2-1, with 9 bases lining up with TRBD2. CDR1 SGHAT and CDR2 FQDESV come from the germline V gene (reference sequence). The junction had 7 bases not matched to a gene; V was cut back by 2 bases and J by 8 bases. CDR3 size: 15 residues. In nucleotides, the CDR3 is TGTGCCAGCAGCTTAAGGTCAGCGGGAGGCTATGAGCAGTTCTTC. Encoded protein: CASSLRSAGGYEQFF.

The V gene is TRBV7-9, the J gene TRBJ2-5, with TRBD2 as a possible D gene (6 bases). The CDR3 runs to 15 residues. From germline, CDR1 is SEHNR and CDR2 FQNEAQ (reference sequence). Trimming removed 0 bases at V and 1 base at J, with 9 bases between. The chain's CDR3 is CASSLASGVQETQYF. The CDR3 nucleotides read TGTGCCAGCAGCTTAGCTAGCGGAGTCCAAGAGACCCAGTACTTC.

The rearrangement joins TRBV2 to TRBJ1-2; D not resolved. V was pared by 7 bases and J by 6 bases, with 15 bases between. Germline CDR1 SNHLY, CDR2 FYNNEI. CDR3 size: 13 residues. This chain's CDR3 is CASNRPGSNGYTF. The CDR3 DNA reads as TGTGCCAGCAATAGACCTGGAAGCAATGGCTACACCTTC.

This sequence joins TRBV29-1 and TRBJ1-2; perhaps TRBD1 as D (5 bases). The V gene lost 3 bases and the J gene lost 4 bases, with 9 bases spanning the gap. The CDR3 covers 12 residues. CDR1 and CDR2 (germline): SQVTM, ANQGSEA. CDR3 in DNA: TGCAGCGTTGATCGTCAGGGCTATGGCTACACCTTC. Amino acid sequence: CSVDRQGYGYTF.

This clonotype was seen only once. The chain uses TRBV10-3 and TRBJ2-2; TRBD1 matches 7 bases. Germline-derived CDR1 and CDR2 are ENHRY and SYGVKD. V was pared by 3 bases and J by 7 bases, with 5 bases of the junction left unmatched. This CDR3 has 14 amino acids. The CDR3: CAISDRDRIGELFF. CDR3 in DNA: TGTGCCATCAGTGACCGGGACAGAATCGGGGAGCTGTTTTTT.

The V gene is TRBV15, the J gene TRBJ2-1, with D perhaps assigned TRBD1 or TRBD2 (5 bases each). The CDR3 totals 11 residues. V lost 5 bases and J 9 bases, leaving 8 bases between the germline ends. Germline V gene lookup returns CDR1 LNHNV and CDR2 YYDKDF (reference sequence). CDR3 amino acids: CATSEGSEQFF. The CDR3 DNA reads TGTGCCACCAGCGAGGGGTCTGAGCAGTTCTTC.